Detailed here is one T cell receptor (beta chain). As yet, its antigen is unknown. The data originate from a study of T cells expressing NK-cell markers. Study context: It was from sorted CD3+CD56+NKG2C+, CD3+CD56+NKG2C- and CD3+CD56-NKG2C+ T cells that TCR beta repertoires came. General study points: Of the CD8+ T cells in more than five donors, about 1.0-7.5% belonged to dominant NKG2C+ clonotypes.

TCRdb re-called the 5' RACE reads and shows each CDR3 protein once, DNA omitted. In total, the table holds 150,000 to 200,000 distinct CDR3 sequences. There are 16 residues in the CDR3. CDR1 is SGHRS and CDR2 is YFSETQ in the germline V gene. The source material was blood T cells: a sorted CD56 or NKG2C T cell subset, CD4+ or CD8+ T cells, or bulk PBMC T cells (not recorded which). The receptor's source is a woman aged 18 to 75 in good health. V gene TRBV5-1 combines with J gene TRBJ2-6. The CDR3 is CASSLGSTSGANVLTF. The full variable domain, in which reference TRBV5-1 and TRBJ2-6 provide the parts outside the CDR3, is KAGVTQTPRYLIKTRGQQVTLSCSPISGHRSVSWYQQTPGQGLQFLFEYFSETQRNKGNFPGRFSGRQFSNSRSEMNVSTLELGDSALYLCASSLGSTSGANVLTFGAGSRLTVL.